This TCR beta chain was identified during a study of CD8 T cells in ankylosing spondylitis. This clonotype showed up many times. Libraries for TCR beta were made by quantitative 5'-RACE with molecular barcodes. TCRdb itself ran the 5' RACE reads through MiXCR, one entry per CDR3 protein. The sample contains around 230,000 distinct CDR3 sequences, around 7.8% of which appear only once. This receptor was taken from a male donor with ankylosing spondylitis or in good health (not recorded which). Sequenced material: blood, either unsorted or a sorted T cell fraction (not recorded which).

The CDR3 region has the DNA TGCAGCGTTTACGAGAGAGTCTCCTACAATGAGCAGTTCTTC. Amino acid sequence: CSVYERVSYNEQFF. The chain links TRBV29-1 to TRBJ2-1; D gene unclear. Germline V gene lookup returns CDR1 SQVTM and CDR2 ANQGSEA. The CDR3 consists of 14 residues. V was pared by 5 bases and J by 0 bases, with 11 bases between.